The 21 T cell receptor beta chains given below trace back to one sample, sequenced in a study of shared clonotypes between healthy human individuals. The repertoire was sequenced with immunoSEQ multiplex PCR; TCRdb's copy has only in-frame clones and lacks some. The profile shows about 1.1 million clones, roughly 74% of them singletons. Sequencing was carried out using memory CD4+ T cells from PBMCs. Specified subset: CD45RA-negative fraction. These TCRs come from a man between 18 and 35 years old in good health. Some clones in this sample may be carry-over from other donors' samples.

In DNA form, the CDR3 reads TGTGCCAGCACCAGGACTAGCGTTAGCACAGATACGCAGTATTTT. Its protein is CASTRTSVSTDTQYF. V gene TRBV9 combines with J gene TRBJ2-3; 9 bases line up with TRBD2. The germline gives CDR1 SGDLS, CDR2 YYNGEE. V was pared by 6 bases and J by 0 bases, with 5 bases of the junction left unmatched. This CDR3 has 15 residues.

The chain has TRBV28 and TRBJ2-5; TRBD2 matches at 8 bases. Unmatched junction bases numbered 12, after V lost 6 bases and J lost 6 bases. The CDR3 has 15 residues. CDR1 and CDR2 from the germline V gene are MDHEN and SYDVKM. CDR3 in amino acids: CASSLPRGGGQTQYF. CDR3 coding DNA: TGTGCCAGCAGCCTCCCCAGGGGCGGGGGGCAGACCCAGTACTTC.

The chain uses TRBV7-9 and TRBJ1-2; D gene ambiguous. This CDR3 contains 13 residues. Trimming pared 5 bases from V and 5 bases from J, leaving 12 bases between. The germline CDR1 and CDR2 sequences are SEHNR and FQNEAQ (reference sequence). The CDR3 is CASSPMEGYGYTF. The CDR3 DNA follows: TGTGCCAGCAGCCCCATGGAGGGTTATGGCTACACCTTC. Full variable domain (missing parts from reference TRBV7-9 and TRBJ1-2): DTGVSQNPRHKITKRGQNVTFRCDPISEHNRLYWYRQTLGQGPEFLTYFQNEAQLEKSRLLSDRFSAERPKGSFSTLEIQRTEQGDSAMYLCASSPMEGYGYTFGSGTRLTVV.

A word on this clone: Other DNA sequences of this sample code for an identical CDR3. The rearrangement uses TRBV7-7 and TRBJ2-5; 8 nucleotides match TRBD1. The germline CDR1 and CDR2 sequences are SSHAT and FNYEAQ (reference sequence). This CDR3 is built from 14 residues. After removal of 5 bases from V and 2 bases from J, the junction contained 4 bases not matched to a gene. CDR3 sequence reads: CASSQNRGQETQYF. The CDR3 nucleotides read TGTGCCAGCAGCCAAAACAGGGGGCAAGAGACCCAGTACTTC.

This chain joins TRBV28 and TRBJ1-2; D might be TRBD1 (6 bases). The V gene lost 8 bases and the J gene lost 2 bases, with 18 bases spanning the gap. This CDR3 has 15 residues. CDR1 is MDHEN and CDR2 is SYDVKM in the germline V gene. The CDR3 bases are TGTGCCAGCGCTGGGGTAGGGGGAGCCAACTATGGCTACACCTTC. Protein product: CASAGVGGANYGYTF.

The count of this clone is one. V gene TRBV5-1 combines with J gene TRBJ2-5; possibly TRBD1 for D (5 bases). CDR3 length equals 14 residues. CDR1 is SGHRS and CDR2 is YFSETQ in the germline V gene. The V end was cut by 0 bases, the J end by 4 bases, with 10 bases between. The CDR3 nucleotides read TGCGCCAGCAGCTTGGCAGGGAAATCAGAGACCCAGTACTTC. It yields the protein CASSLAGKSETQYF.

This chain uses TRBV29-1 with TRBJ2-5, with D unresolved. V lost 3 bases, J lost 6 bases, and 20 bases lay in between. Per germline, CDR1 SQVTM and CDR2 ANQGSEA. The length of the CDR3 is 15 residues. This CDR3 is CSVEVTKPFLKTQYF. The CDR3 coding sequence is TGCAGCGTTGAGGTGACAAAGCCATTTCTGAAGACCCAGTACTTC.

V gene TRBV6-5 combines with J gene TRBJ2-5, with D tentatively TRBD1 or TRBD2 (5 bases each). The J call is uncertain, as TRBJ2-7 better fits the DNA end. In germline, CDR1 is MNHEY, CDR2 SVGAGI. The CDR3 has 13 amino acids. Written as DNA, the CDR3 is TGTGCCAGCATAGGGGACGCACCCTACGAGCAGTACTTC. This encodes CASIGDAPYEQYF.

This clone was observed once. The chain employs TRBV29-1 and TRBJ2-3; D is perhaps TRBD1 (6 bases). Trimming shortened V by 3 bases and J by 0 bases, and 13 bases separated the two germline ends. Germline V gives CDR1 SQVTM, CDR2 ANQGSEA. This CDR3 spans 15 amino acids. CDR3 bases: TGCAGCGTTGAGAGGGGGAAACTTAGCACAGATACGCAGTATTTT. As protein: CSVERGKLSTDTQYF.

This clone showed up many times. The CDR3 nucleotides are TGCGCCAGCAGCCTAGGACAGGGGGAGAGCTACGAGCAGTACTTC. It encodes CASSLGQGESYEQYF. The chain carries TRBV5-1 and TRBJ2-7, with 10 bases aligning to TRBD1. Germline loops: CDR1 SGHRS, CDR2 YFSETQ. CDR3 size: 15 residues. Germline trimming cut 4 bases from V and 3 bases from J; bases unmatched to any gene: 7. Full variable domain (outside the CDR3, taken from reference TRBV5-1 and TRBJ2-7): KAGVTQTPRYLIKTRGQQVTLSCSPISGHRSVSWYQQTPGQGLQFLFEYFSETQRNKGNFPGRFSGRQFSNSRSEMNVSTLELGDSALYLCASSLGQGESYEQYFGPGTRLTVT.

In regard to this clone: Other DNA sequences in this specimen translate into the identical CDR3. This rearrangement joins TRBV18 to TRBJ1-5, with a tentative D call TRBD1 (6 bases). Germline-derived CDR1 and CDR2 are KGHSH and LQKENI. The CDR3 sequence is 14 residues long. V dropped 2 bases and J dropped 4 bases, with 9 bases sitting between them. CDR3 sequence: CASSPTGLNQPQHF. The DNA for the CDR3 is TGTGCCAGCTCACCAACAGGGCTGAATCAGCCCCAGCATTTT.

Written as DNA, the CDR3 is TGTGCCAGCAGTTACATGACTTACTACGAGCAGTACTTC. This encodes CASSYMTYYEQYF. This rearrangement joins TRBV6-5 to TRBJ2-7, with D unclear. The V and J ends lost 2 bases and 3 bases respectively, with 8 bases between them. The CDR3 has 13 amino acids. Germline V gives CDR1 MNHEY, CDR2 SVGAGI.

The chain employs TRBV21-1 and TRBJ2-1. TRBV21-1 is a pseudogene. There are 13 residues in the CDR3. The CDR3 DNA reads TGTGCCAGCAGACCCCGGGCGTGCAATGAGCAGTTCTTC. Translated, it gives CASRPRACNEQFF.

Only a few counts were recorded for this clone. J is TRBJ2-2 and V is TRBV2, with D possibly being TRBD1 (6 bases). Germline lookup yields CDR1 SNHLY and CDR2 FYNNEI. Between the trimmed V and J ends, which lost 6 bases and 6 bases, there was a span of 11 bases. This CDR3 spans 13 amino acids. CDR3 region: CASRYRVAGELFF. The CDR3, as DNA: TGTGCCAGCAGATACAGGGTGGCCGGGGAGCTGTTTTTT.

V gene TRBV15 combines with J gene TRBJ1-3, with D tentatively TRBD1 (6 bases). The CDR3 has 14 amino acids. Trimming pared 6 bases from V and 0 bases from J, leaving 9 bases between. CDR1 is LNHNV, CDR2 YYDKDF, per germline (reference sequence). The chain's CDR3 is CATSNRVSGNTIYF. The CDR3 bases are TGTGCCACCAGTAACAGGGTCTCTGGAAACACCATATATTTT. The whole variable domain, filled in from reference TRBV15 and TRBJ1-3, reads DAMVIQNPRYQVTQFGKPVTLSCSQTLNHNVMYWYQQKSSQAPKLLFHYYDKDFNNEADTPDNFQSRRPNTSFCFLDIRSPGLGDTAMYLCATSNRVSGNTIYFGEGSWLTVV.

V and J are TRBV28 and TRBJ2-7; D remains unclear. CDR3 length equals 14 residues. Trimming left V 2 bases short and J 3 bases short, with 11 bases between. Germline-derived CDR1 and CDR2 are MDHEN and SYDVKM. CDR3 loop: CASSLKVWGYEQYF. The CDR3 nucleotides are TGTGCCAGCAGTTTAAAGGTGTGGGGCTACGAGCAGTACTTC.

V is TRBV30 and J is TRBJ2-5, with TRBD2 matching 9 bases. The CDR3 covers 14 residues. Germline loops: CDR1 GTSNPN, CDR2 SVGIG (reference sequence). The V segment lost 5 bases and the J segment 7 bases; nucleotides outside the gene matches: 11. CDR3 sequence: CAWGGTSYTGTQYF. As DNA, the CDR3 is TGTGCCTGGGGAGGGACTAGCTATACGGGGACCCAGTACTTC.

This clone was seen ten or more times. This rearrangement joins TRBV5-5 to TRBJ2-7; a possible D gene is TRBD1 (9 bases). Per germline, CDR1 SGHKS and CDR2 YYEKEE (reference sequence). CDR3 length: 15 residues. Trimming took off 4 bases at V and 1 base at J, with 15 bases between the two ends. CDR3 region: CASSRGGTGSYEQYF. CDR3 nucleotide sequence: TGTGCCAGCAGCCGCGGGGGGACAGGGTCCTACGAGCAGTACTTC.

As DNA, the CDR3 is TGCGCCAGCAGCGTAGGACAGCTCTCTGGAAACACCATATATTTT. Translation gives CASSVGQLSGNTIYF. J is TRBJ1-3 and V is TRBV5-1; the D gene is possibly TRBD1 (6 bases). The V and J ends lost 4 bases and 0 bases respectively, with 11 bases between them. Germline-derived CDR1 and CDR2 are SGHRS and YFSETQ. The length of the CDR3 is 15 residues. The entire variable domain, with the rest obtained from reference TRBV5-1 and TRBJ1-3, is as follows: KAGVTQTPRYLIKTRGQQVTLSCSPISGHRSVSWYQQTPGQGLQFLFEYFSETQRNKGNFPGRFSGRQFSNSRSEMNVSTLELGDSALYLCASSVGQLSGNTIYFGEGSWLTVV.

The rearrangement joins TRBV2 to TRBJ2-7; D may be TRBD2 (6 bases). V lost 7 bases and J lost 5, with 12 bases in between. The CDR3 extends over 12 amino acids. Germline assignment: CDR1 SNHLY and CDR2 FYNNEI. The DNA of the CDR3 is TGTGCCAGCATGGGACGGGAGAACGAGCAGTACTTC. Translating it yields CASMGRENEQYF.

This chain joins TRBV19 and TRBJ1-2; D is undetermined. The V gene's germline CDR1 is LNHDA and CDR2 SQIVND (reference sequence). CDR3 length: 15 amino acids. Deletions cut 9 bases from V and 4 bases from J, with 21 bases between. CDR3 sequence (DNA): TGTGCCAGCGCCGACCGTAAAAGGACCCCCTATGGCTACACCTTC. The encoded protein is CASADRKRTPYGYTF.